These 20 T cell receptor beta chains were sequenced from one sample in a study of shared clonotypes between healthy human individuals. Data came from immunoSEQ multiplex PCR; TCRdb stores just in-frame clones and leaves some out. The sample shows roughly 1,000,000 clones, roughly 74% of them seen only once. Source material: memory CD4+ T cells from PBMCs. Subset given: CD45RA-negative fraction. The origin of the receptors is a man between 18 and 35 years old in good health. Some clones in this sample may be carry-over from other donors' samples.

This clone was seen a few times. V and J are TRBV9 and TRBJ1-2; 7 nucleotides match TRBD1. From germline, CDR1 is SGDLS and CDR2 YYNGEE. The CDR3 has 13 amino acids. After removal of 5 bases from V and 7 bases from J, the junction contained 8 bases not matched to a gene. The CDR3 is CASSVQGSGGYTF. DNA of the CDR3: TGTGCCAGCAGTGTACAGGGGTCTGGTGGCTACACCTTC. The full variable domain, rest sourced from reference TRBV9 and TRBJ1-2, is DSGVTQTPKHLITATGQRVTLRCSPRSGDLSVYWYQQSLDQGLQFLIQYYNGEERAKGNILERFSAQQFPDLHSELNLSSLELGDSALYFCASSVQGSGGYTFGSGTRLTVV.

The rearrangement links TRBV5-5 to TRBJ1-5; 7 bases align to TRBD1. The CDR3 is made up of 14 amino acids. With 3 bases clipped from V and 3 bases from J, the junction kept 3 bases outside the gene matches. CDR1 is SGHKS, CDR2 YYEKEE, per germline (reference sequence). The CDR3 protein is CASSYGTDNQPQHF. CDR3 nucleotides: TGTGCCAGCAGCTATGGGACAGACAATCAGCCCCAGCATTTT.

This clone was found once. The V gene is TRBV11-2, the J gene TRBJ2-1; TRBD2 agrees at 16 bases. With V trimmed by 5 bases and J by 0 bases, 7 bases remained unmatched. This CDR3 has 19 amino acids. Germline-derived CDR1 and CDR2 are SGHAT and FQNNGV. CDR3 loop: CASSPTGTSGRVSYNEQFF. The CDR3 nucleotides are TGTGCCAGCAGCCCGACTGGGACTAGCGGGAGGGTCTCCTACAATGAGCAGTTCTTC.

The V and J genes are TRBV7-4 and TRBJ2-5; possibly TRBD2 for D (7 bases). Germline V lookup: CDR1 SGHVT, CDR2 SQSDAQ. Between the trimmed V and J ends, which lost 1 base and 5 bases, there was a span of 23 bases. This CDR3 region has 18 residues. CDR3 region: CASSLGRGHHPRGETQYF. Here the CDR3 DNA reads TGTGCCAGCAGCTTAGGGCGGGGGCATCACCCCCGGGGGGAGACCCAGTACTTC.

CDR3 DNA: TGCGCCAGCAGCCAAGATGATGGAGCTAGCGGGGCCCCCTACGAGCAGTACTTC. Translating it yields CASSQDDGASGAPYEQYF. The chain employs TRBV4-1 and TRBJ2-7; 9 nucleotides match TRBD2. Germline lookup yields CDR1 MGHRA and CDR2 YSYEKL. The J segment lost 2 bases and the V segment lost 0 bases, leaving 11 bases of the junction unmatched. The CDR3 contains 18 residues.

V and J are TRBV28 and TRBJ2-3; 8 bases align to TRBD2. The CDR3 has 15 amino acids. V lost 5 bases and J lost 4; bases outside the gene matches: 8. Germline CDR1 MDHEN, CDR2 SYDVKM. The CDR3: CASSAVGLVSDTQYF. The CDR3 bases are TGTGCCAGCAGTGCGGTGGGACTAGTGTCAGATACGCAGTATTTT.

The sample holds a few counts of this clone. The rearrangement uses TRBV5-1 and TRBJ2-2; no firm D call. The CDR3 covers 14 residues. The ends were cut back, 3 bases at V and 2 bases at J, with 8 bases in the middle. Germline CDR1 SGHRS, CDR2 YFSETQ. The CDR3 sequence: CASSSRINTGELFF. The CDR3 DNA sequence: TGCGCCAGCAGCTCCCGGATTAACACCGGGGAGCTGTTTTTT. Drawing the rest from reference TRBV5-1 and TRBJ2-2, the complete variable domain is KAGVTQTPRYLIKTRGQQVTLSCSPISGHRSVSWYQQTPGQGLQFLFEYFSETQRNKGNFPGRFSGRQFSNSRSEMNVSTLELGDSALYLCASSSRINTGELFFGEGSRLTVL.

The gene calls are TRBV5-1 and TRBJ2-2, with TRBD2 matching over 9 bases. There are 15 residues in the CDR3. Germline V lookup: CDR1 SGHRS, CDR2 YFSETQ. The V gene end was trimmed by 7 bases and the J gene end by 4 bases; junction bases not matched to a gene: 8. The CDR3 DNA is TGCGCCAGCGCATGGACTAGCGAAAGCACCGGGGAGCTGTTTTTT. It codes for CASAWTSESTGELFF. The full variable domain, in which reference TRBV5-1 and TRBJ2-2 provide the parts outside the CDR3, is KAGVTQTPRYLIKTRGQQVTLSCSPISGHRSVSWYQQTPGQGLQFLFEYFSETQRNKGNFPGRFSGRQFSNSRSEMNVSTLELGDSALYLCASAWTSESTGELFFGEGSRLTVL.

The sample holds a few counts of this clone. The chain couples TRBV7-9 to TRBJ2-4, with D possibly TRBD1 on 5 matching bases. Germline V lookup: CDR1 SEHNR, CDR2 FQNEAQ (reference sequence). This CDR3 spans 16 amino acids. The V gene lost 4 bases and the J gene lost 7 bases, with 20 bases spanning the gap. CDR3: CASSSQGLWGLNIQYF. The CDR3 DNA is TGTGCCAGCAGCTCCCAGGGTTTGTGGGGCCTTAACATTCAGTACTTC.

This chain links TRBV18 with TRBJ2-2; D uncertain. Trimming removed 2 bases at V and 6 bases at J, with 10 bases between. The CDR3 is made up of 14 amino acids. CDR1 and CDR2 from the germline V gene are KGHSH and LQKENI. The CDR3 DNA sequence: TGTGCCAGCTCACCAGGCATTGCACCCGGGGAGCTGTTTTTT. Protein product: CASSPGIAPGELFF.

CDR3 protein: CASSQDLLTEAFF. CDR3 in DNA: TGCGCCAGCAGCCAAGATTTATTAACTGAAGCTTTCTTT. The chain links TRBV4-3 to TRBJ1-1, with D uncertain. Germline V gives CDR1 LGHNA, CDR2 YSLEER. Trimming stripped 0 bases from V and 5 bases from J, with 7 bases between. CDR3 length: 13 amino acids.

The CDR3 sequence is CASSQGIGGRGGNEQFF. CDR3 in DNA: TGCGCCAGCAGCCAAGGAATTGGCGGGAGGGGGGGCAATGAGCAGTTCTTC. The chain has TRBV4-1 and TRBJ2-1; 9 bases map to TRBD2. Germline V gene lookup returns CDR1 MGHRA and CDR2 YSYEKL. CDR3 size: 17 residues. The junction had 10 bases not matched to a gene; V was cut back by 1 base and J by 6 bases.

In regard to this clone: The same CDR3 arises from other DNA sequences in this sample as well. CDR3 coding DNA: TGCGCCAGCAGCTTGGCCGGGTACACTGAAGCTTTCTTT. It codes for CASSLAGYTEAFF. This rearrangement joins TRBV5-1 to TRBJ1-1; D gene uncertain. Germline V gene sequence: CDR1 SGHRS, CDR2 YFSETQ. With 0 bases removed from V and 3 bases from J, the gap between germline ends came to 6 bases. The CDR3 has 13 residues.

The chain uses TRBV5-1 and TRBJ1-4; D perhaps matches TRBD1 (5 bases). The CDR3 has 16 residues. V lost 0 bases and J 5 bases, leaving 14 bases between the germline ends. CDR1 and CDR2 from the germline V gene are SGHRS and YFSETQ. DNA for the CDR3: TGCGCCAGCAGCTTGGGGTCGGGAGGGGAAAATGAAAAACTGTTTTTT. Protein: CASSLGSGGENEKLFF.

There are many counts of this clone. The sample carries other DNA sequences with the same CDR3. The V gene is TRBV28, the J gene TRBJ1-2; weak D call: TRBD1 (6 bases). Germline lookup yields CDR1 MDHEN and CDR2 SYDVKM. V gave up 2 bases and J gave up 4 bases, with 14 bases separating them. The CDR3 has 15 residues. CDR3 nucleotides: TGTGCCAGCAGTTTACCGACCGGGACAATCTATGGCTACACCTTC. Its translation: CASSLPTGTIYGYTF.

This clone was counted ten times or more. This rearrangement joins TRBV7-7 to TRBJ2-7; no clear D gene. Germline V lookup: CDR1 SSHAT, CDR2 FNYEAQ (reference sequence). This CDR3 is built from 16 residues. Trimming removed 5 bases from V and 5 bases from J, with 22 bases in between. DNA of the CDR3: TGTGCCAGCAGCCTCGGTGGCGGCAGCCTAACCCACGAGCAGTACTTC. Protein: CASSLGGGSLTHEQYF.

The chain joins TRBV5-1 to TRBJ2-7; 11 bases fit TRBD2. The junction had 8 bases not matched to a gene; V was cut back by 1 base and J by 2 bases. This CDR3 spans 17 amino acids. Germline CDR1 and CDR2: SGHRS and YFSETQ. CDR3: CASSLRVGLAEAYEQYF. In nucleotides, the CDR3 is TGCGCCAGCAGCTTGAGGGTGGGACTAGCGGAGGCCTACGAGCAGTACTTC.

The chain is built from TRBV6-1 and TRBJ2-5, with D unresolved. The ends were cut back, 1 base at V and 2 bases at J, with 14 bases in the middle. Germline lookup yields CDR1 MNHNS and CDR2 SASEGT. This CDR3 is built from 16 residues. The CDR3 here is CASSEGSMGGQETQYF. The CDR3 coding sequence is TGTGCCAGCAGTGAAGGTAGTATGGGCGGACAAGAGACCCAGTACTTC.

The CDR3 region has the DNA TGTGCCAGATCCTACGAGCAGTACTTC. Translated: CARSYEQYF. The V and J genes are TRBV6-4 and TRBJ2-7; D is unresolved. The length of the CDR3 is 9 residues. The germline V gene encodes CDR1 MRHNA and CDR2 SNTAGT. Deletions cut 9 bases from V and 1 base from J, with 1 base between.

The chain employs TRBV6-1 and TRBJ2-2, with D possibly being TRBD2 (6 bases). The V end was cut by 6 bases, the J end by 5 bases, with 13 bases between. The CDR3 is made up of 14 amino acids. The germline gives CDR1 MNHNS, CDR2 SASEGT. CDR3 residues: CASSWGVVTGELFF. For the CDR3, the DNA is TGTGCCAGCAGCTGGGGGGTGGTGACCGGGGAGCTGTTTTTT.